The 28 T cell receptor beta chains reported below all come from one sample, sequenced in a study of blood T cell repertoires in COVID-19. Libraries were prepared by immunoSEQ multiplex PCR; TCRdb keeps only in-frame clonotypes and omits some of them. This table has about 670,000 clones, around 89% appearing once. The sample comprised peripheral blood. These TCRs come from a woman under 30 with acute or convalescent COVID-19.

The CDR3 here is CASSPIGQGPYEQYF. The CDR3, as DNA: TGTGCCAGCAGCCCCATAGGACAGGGGCCCTACGAGCAGTACTTC. The chain couples TRBV7-6 to TRBJ2-7, with 9 bases identical to TRBD1. Germline V gene sequence: CDR1 SGHVS, CDR2 FNYEAQ. The J segment lost 2 bases and the V segment lost 5 bases, leaving 7 bases of the junction unmatched. The CDR3 is made up of 15 amino acids. The entire variable domain, with the rest obtained from reference TRBV7-6 and TRBJ2-7, is as follows: GAGVSQSPRYKVTKRGQDVALRCDPISGHVSLYWYRQALGQGPEFLTYFNYEAQQDKSGLPNDRFSAERPEGSISTLTIQRTEQRDSAMYRCASSPIGQGPYEQYFGPGTRLTVT.

This clone was detected once. The genes are TRBV2 and TRBJ2-2; D is possibly TRBD2 (5 bases). Trimming stripped 4 bases from V and 6 bases from J, with 15 bases between. CDR3 length: 15 residues. The V gene's germline CDR1 is SNHLY and CDR2 FYNNEI. CDR3 sequence reads: CASSVRGTEAGELFF. CDR3 in DNA: TGTGCCAGCAGTGTCCGGGGTACGGAGGCCGGGGAGCTGTTTTTT.

A single count supports this clone. V gene TRBV4-3 combines with J gene TRBJ1-6; the D is unclear. This CDR3 contains 15 residues. Per germline, CDR1 LGHNA and CDR2 YSLEER. Trimming shortened V by 0 bases and J by 7 bases, and 10 bases separated the two germline ends. In DNA, the CDR3 is TGCGCCAGCAGCCAAGATACGTCTAGGAATTCACCCCTCCACTTT. Its protein is CASSQDTSRNSPLHF.

J is TRBJ2-5 and V is TRBV7-3, with TRBD2 as a possible D gene (5 bases). This CDR3 is built from 13 residues. Germline assignment: CDR1 SGHTA and CDR2 FQGTGA. V lost 1 base to trimming and J lost 5 bases, with 8 bases between them. The CDR3: CASSLIGGETQYF. The CDR3 nucleotides read TGTGCCAGCAGCTTAATCGGCGGGGAGACCCAGTACTTC.

This clone was observed a handful of times. The CDR3, as DNA: TGCGCCAGCAGCCAAGGGAGACCCCCGGGATCACCCCTCCACTTT. It translates to CASSQGRPPGSPLHF. The chain carries TRBV4-3 and TRBJ1-6; D unresolved. Germline lookup yields CDR1 LGHNA and CDR2 YSLEER. V was shortened by 1 base and J by 10 bases, with 14 bases between the two germline ends. This CDR3 is 15 amino acids long.

This sequence joins TRBV7-9 and TRBJ2-3; perhaps TRBD2 as D (6 bases). V shed 6 bases and J shed 0 bases, with 13 bases lying between them. CDR3 size: 15 residues. The germline CDR1 and CDR2 sequences are SEHNR and FQNEAQ (reference sequence). CDR3 amino acids: CASRQPGLSTDTQYF. The CDR3 DNA reads as TGTGCCAGCAGGCAGCCGGGACTGAGCACAGATACGCAGTATTTT.

This chain connects TRBV4-2 to TRBJ1-2, with TRBD1 identical over 9 bases. In germline, CDR1 is LGHNA, CDR2 YNFKEQ. CDR3 length equals 17 residues. J lost 4 bases, V lost 3 bases, and 12 bases had no gene match. The CDR3 loop reads CASSQSETGGTTYGYTF. The CDR3 DNA reads TGTGCCAGCAGCCAGTCTGAAACAGGGGGCACTACCTATGGCTACACCTTC.

In its sample, this clone was seen once. This CDR3 is also generated by other DNA sequences in the sample. The rearrangement joins TRBV5-1 to TRBJ2-7; 7 nucleotides match TRBD1. Losses at the gene ends were 5 bases for V and 2 bases for J; bases not matched to a gene: 7. Germline V CDR1 and CDR2: SGHRS, YFSETQ. The CDR3 covers 14 residues. For the CDR3, the DNA is TGCGCCAGCAGTCTGAGGGGGCCCACCTACGAGCAGTACTTC. Translation: CASSLRGPTYEQYF.

This chain joins TRBV7-9 and TRBJ1-2; maybe TRBD1 (5 bases). V gave up 6 bases and J gave up 0 bases, with 23 bases separating them. This CDR3 has 18 amino acids. CDR1 SEHNR and CDR2 FQNEAQ come from the germline V gene (reference sequence). The CDR3 DNA follows: TGTGCCAGCAGGCCTCCCAGGGCATTCCACACGACTAACTATGGCTACACCTTC. Amino acids: CASRPPRAFHTTNYGYTF.

The V call is TRBV7-2, the J call TRBJ2-4; D is perhaps TRBD1 (7 bases). CDR1 and CDR2 from the germline V gene are SGHTA and FQGNSA. Trimming cost V 5 bases and J 1 base, with 15 bases left between them. The CDR3 spans 16 residues. CDR3: CASSLVTGRAKNIQYF. As DNA, the CDR3 is TGTGCCAGCAGCCTAGTGACAGGGAGGGCCAAAAACATTCAGTACTTC.

This chain joins TRBV5-6 and TRBJ2-1; TRBD1 matches 8 bases. The CDR3 is made up of 14 amino acids. With 3 bases clipped from V and 8 bases from J, the junction kept 7 bases outside the gene matches. Germline CDR1 reads SGHDT; CDR2 reads YYEEEE. CDR3 amino acids: CASSWTGQWDEQFF. CDR3 nucleotides: TGTGCCAGCAGCTGGACAGGGCAGTGGGATGAGCAGTTCTTC.

The V gene is TRBV19, the J gene TRBJ1-2, with D possibly TRBD1 on 6 matching bases. Germline lookup yields CDR1 LNHDA and CDR2 SQIVND (reference sequence). This CDR3 contains 14 residues. With 6 bases removed from V and 5 bases from J, the gap between germline ends came to 16 bases. CDR3 in amino acids: CASSNARDIYGYTF. CDR3 coding DNA: TGTGCCAGTAGCAACGCCCGGGACATTTATGGCTACACCTTC.

The chain employs TRBV11-2 and TRBJ1-6, with TRBD1 as a possible D gene (6 bases). V lost 7 bases and J lost 8, with 21 bases in between. This CDR3 has 16 residues. Per the germline V gene, CDR1 is SGHAT and CDR2 is FQNNGV. The CDR3 loop reads CASTNKGGQWDSPLHF. CDR3 nucleotides: TGTGCCAGCACTAACAAGGGCGGACAGTGGGATTCACCCCTCCACTTT.

The chain has TRBV2 and TRBJ1-4; possible D gene TRBD1, 5 bases. Trimming left V 8 bases short and J 0 bases short, with 10 bases between. The CDR3 length is 14 residues. The germline CDR1 and CDR2 sequences are SNHLY and FYNNEI. CDR3 in amino acids: CASVTAATNEKLFF. Here the CDR3 DNA reads TGTGCCAGCGTGACAGCCGCAACTAATGAAAAACTGTTTTTT.

The chain links TRBV4-3 to TRBJ2-3, with D possibly being TRBD2 (6 bases). Per the germline V gene, CDR1 is LGHNA and CDR2 is YSLEER. The V end lost 4 bases, the J end lost 0 bases, and 14 bases lay between the germline ends. The CDR3 has 16 residues. CDR3 residues: CASSREEAGSTDTQYF. Here the CDR3 DNA reads TGCGCCAGCAGCCGGGAGGAAGCAGGAAGCACAGATACGCAGTATTTT.

Note on this clone: This sample also contains other DNA sequences that code for the same CDR3. The CDR3 DNA follows: TGTGCCAGCAGTTACTCGGGCGGGGGCGCCTACAATGAGCAGTTCTTC. The encoded protein is CASSYSGGGAYNEQFF. The chain has TRBV6-5 and TRBJ2-1, with a possible D match to TRBD2 (7 bases). In germline, CDR1 is MNHEY, CDR2 SVGAGI. The CDR3 covers 16 residues. V shed 0 bases and J shed 2 bases, with 11 bases lying between them.

The rearrangement uses TRBV11-2 and TRBJ1-3; D is undetermined. Trimming removed 6 bases at V and 0 bases at J, with 18 bases between. Germline V gene sequence: CDR1 SGHAT, CDR2 FQNNGV. The CDR3 runs to 17 residues. CDR3 protein: CASSLEEFTSSGNTIYF. CDR3 nucleotide sequence: TGTGCCAGCAGTCTAGAGGAGTTCACGAGCTCTGGAAACACCATATATTTT.

The genes are TRBV11-1 and TRBJ1-5; D remains unclear. Germline V lookup: CDR1 SGHAT, CDR2 FQDESV (reference sequence). This CDR3 spans 13 amino acids. Trimming shortened V by 3 bases and J by 5 bases, and 8 bases separated the two germline ends. The chain's CDR3 is CASSLPGDQPQHF. The CDR3 region has the DNA TGTGCCAGCAGCTTGCCCGGTGATCAGCCCCAGCATTTT.

This clone occurred once. The chain uses TRBV6-5 and TRBJ1-1, with TRBD1 matching over 9 bases. V lost 0 bases to trimming and J lost 4 bases; unmatched junction nucleotides: 6. This CDR3 comprises 16 residues. CDR1 and CDR2 from the germline V gene are MNHEY and SVGAGI. The CDR3 sequence is CASSYSGTGTATEAFF. CDR3 DNA: TGTGCCAGCAGTTACTCCGGGACAGGGACGGCCACTGAAGCTTTCTTT.

The rearrangement joins TRBV5-1 to TRBJ1-2; the D gene is possibly TRBD1 (6 bases). V dropped 0 bases and J dropped 8 bases, with 14 bases sitting between them. Germline V CDR1 and CDR2: SGHRS, YFSETQ. The CDR3 is 14 amino acids. CDR3 loop: CASSLDRGAEGYTF. DNA of the CDR3: TGCGCCAGCAGCTTGGATCGGGGGGCGGAAGGCTACACCTTC.

A single count supports this clone. The chain has TRBV5-6 and TRBJ1-3, with a tentative D call TRBD1 (5 bases). Trimming cost V 3 bases and J 6 bases, with 19 bases left between them. Per the germline V gene, CDR1 is SGHDT and CDR2 is YYEEEE. The CDR3 contains 16 residues. CDR3 nucleotides: TGTGCCAGCAGCTCGCCGGGCCAGGGCAAGGCAAACACCATATATTTT. This codes for CASSSPGQGKANTIYF.

This clone occurred once. This chain links TRBV25-1 with TRBJ2-2, with 7 nucleotides matching TRBD1. The trim removed 6 bases at V and 0 bases at J, leaving 13 bases unmatched. CDR1 and CDR2 (germline): MGHDK, SYGVNS. The CDR3 loop spans 18 amino acids. CDR3 coding DNA: TGTGCCAGCAGATCACCCCCGGGACAGAAATCGAACACCGGGGAGCTGTTTTTT. It encodes CASRSPPGQKSNTGELFF.

V usage is TRBV27 and J usage is TRBJ2-7; the D is unclear. The ends were cut back, 2 bases at V and 2 bases at J, with 16 bases in the middle. Germline V CDR1 and CDR2: MNHEY, SMNVEV (reference sequence). There are 16 residues in the CDR3. The CDR3 protein is CASSLTAGLPTYEQYF. The CDR3 DNA sequence: TGTGCCAGCAGTTTAACGGCTGGGCTTCCAACCTACGAGCAGTACTTC.

This rearrangement joins TRBV7-9 to TRBJ2-1, with a tentative D call TRBD2 (6 bases). CDR1 is SEHNR, CDR2 FQNEAQ, per germline (reference sequence). The length of the CDR3 is 19 residues. Trimming stripped 3 bases from V and 4 bases from J, with 25 bases between. The CDR3 bases are TGTGCCAGCAGCTTGGCGGGACCCCCTATCGTCACTTCGTACAATGAGCAGTTCTTC. The encoded protein is CASSLAGPPIVTSYNEQFF.

V and J are TRBV30 and TRBJ1-2; D not resolved. Germline CDR1 and CDR2: GTSNPN and SVGIG (reference sequence). V lost 2 bases to trimming and J lost 7 bases, with 17 bases between them. The CDR3 has 14 residues. In DNA, the CDR3 is TGTGCCTGGAGTTTTCGAGGCGTGAGTGTTGGCTACACCTTC. It codes for CAWSFRGVSVGYTF.

V gene TRBV5-4 combines with J gene TRBJ2-1, with TRBD1 identical over 8 bases. V was clipped by 4 bases and J by 6 bases; unmatched bases: 9. The CDR3 runs 15 residues. Per germline, CDR1 SGHNT and CDR2 YYREEE (reference sequence). In DNA form, the CDR3 reads TGTGCCAGCAGCCTGCAGGGGGCGGCGCGCAATGAGCAGTTCTTC. It translates to CASSLQGAARNEQFF.

The chain is built from TRBV27 and TRBJ2-5; 9 positions match TRBD2. The CDR3 has 15 residues. V lost 6 bases to trimming and J lost 4 bases; unmatched junction nucleotides: 9. CDR1 MNHEY and CDR2 SMNVEV come from the germline V gene (reference sequence). The CDR3 reads CASSRGGVVGETQYF. CDR3 sequence (DNA): TGTGCCAGCAGCCGCGGGGGGGTGGTAGGAGAGACCCAGTACTTC.

The V and J genes are TRBV21-1 and TRBJ1-2. TRBV21-1 is listed as a pseudogene. This CDR3 comprises 12 residues. The CDR3 here is CASSKGSYGYTF. The DNA for the CDR3 is TGTGCCAGCAGCAAAGGTAGCTATGGCTACACCTTC.